Listed here are 18 T cell receptor beta chains from one sample, sequenced in a study of blood T cell repertoires in COVID-19 (dated by TCRdb to 2018 to 2021). Libraries were prepared through the immunoSEQ multiplex PCR assay. Not all clones reach the TCRdb copy of this immuneACCESS table, which keeps in-frame sequences only. Checked studies attribute under half of the gap to unresolved V genes and leave the rest unexplained. The sample data list about 210,000 clones, and 84% of these were observed just once. The ten largest clones take up around 7.3% of the sample. Sequencing used peripheral blood. The receptor set was obtained from a woman between 50 and 59 years old with active or convalescent COVID-19.

The rearrangement joins TRBV20-1 to TRBJ2-1; 8 bases are shared with TRBD2. V lost 7 bases to trimming and J lost 9 bases; unmatched junction nucleotides: 2. This CDR3 has 10 amino acids. CDR1 DFQATT and CDR2 SNEGSKA come from the germline V gene (reference sequence). The chain's CDR3 is CSVGLGEQFF. As DNA, the CDR3 is TGCAGTGTGGGACTAGGTGAGCAGTTCTTC.

V and J are TRBV9 and TRBJ1-1, with a tentative D call TRBD1 (5 bases). V was shortened by 0 bases and J by 5 bases, with 14 bases between the two germline ends. The CDR3 totals 15 residues. Germline assignment: CDR1 SGDLS and CDR2 YYNGEE. Written as DNA, the CDR3 is TGTGCCAGCAGCGTAGCTTTGGGGGGTGGGACTGAAGCTTTCTTT. Amino acids: CASSVALGGGTEAFF.

This clone was counted once. The chain recombines TRBV19 with TRBJ1-1; no clear D. CDR1 LNHDA and CDR2 SQIVND come from the germline V gene (reference sequence). V lost 3 bases and J 7 bases, leaving 6 bases between the germline ends. This CDR3 spans 11 amino acids. CDR3 sequence: CASSMGSEAFF. CDR3 nucleotides: TGTGCCAGTAGTATGGGCAGTGAAGCTTTCTTT.

The chain employs TRBV7-9 and TRBJ2-1; 7 nucleotides line up with TRBD2. Looked up from germline, CDR1 is SEHNR and CDR2 is FQNEAQ (reference sequence). J gave up 0 bases and V 3 bases, and 5 bases lay outside the gene matches. This CDR3 region has 16 residues. The chain's CDR3 is CASSLGRGSSYNEQFF. The CDR3, as DNA: TGTGCCAGCAGCTTGGGGCGCGGGAGCTCCTACAATGAGCAGTTCTTC.

The chain employs TRBV10-3 and TRBJ2-1; 8 positions match TRBD1. Germline-derived CDR1 and CDR2 are ENHRY and SYGVKD. V shed 2 bases and J 7 bases; nucleotides not matched to a gene: 10. This CDR3 spans 16 amino acids. As DNA, the CDR3 is TGTGCCATCAGTGAGAAGTTGGGACAGGTGGGGAATGAGCAGTTCTTC. It specifies CAISEKLGQVGNEQFF.

The chain is built from TRBV7-7 and TRBJ2-2, with a tentative D call TRBD2 (6 bases). Germline V gene data show CDR1 as SSHAT and CDR2 as FNYEAQ (reference sequence). CDR3 length equals 14 residues. V was cut by 9 bases and J by 4 bases, with 15 bases left in between. This chain's CDR3 is CASLGGLGTGELFF. DNA for the CDR3: TGTGCCAGTCTGGGGGGTTTGGGCACCGGGGAGCTGTTTTTT.

The chain combines TRBV7-9 with TRBJ1-2; 7 bases are shared with TRBD1. Germline values: CDR1 SEHNR, CDR2 FQNEAQ (reference sequence). V trimming: 1 base; J trimming: 3 bases; junction bases outside the gene matches: 8. There are 16 residues in the CDR3. DNA for the CDR3: TGTGCCAGCAGCTTAGGAGCAGGGGGAGTCGACTATGGCTACACCTTC. This sequence encodes CASSLGAGGVDYGYTF.

The genes are TRBV6-1 and TRBJ1-4; tentatively, D is TRBD1 (5 bases). The CDR3 extends over 15 amino acids. Trimming shortened V by 3 bases and J by 3 bases, and 11 bases separated the two germline ends. Per germline, CDR1 MNHNS and CDR2 SASEGT. The CDR3 bases are TGTGCCAGCAGTGACGCAGGGAGGTCTAATGAAAAACTGTTTTTT. Amino acid sequence: CASSDAGRSNEKLFF.

V usage is TRBV6-4 and J usage is TRBJ1-3, with 8 bases identical to TRBD1. The CDR3 runs to 15 residues. Germline V gene lookup returns CDR1 MRHNA and CDR2 SNTAGT. J was trimmed by 4 bases and V by 3 bases; bases with no gene match: 5. The DNA of the CDR3 is TGTGCCAGCAGTGAAACAGGGGGAAAGGGAAACACCATATATTTT. It translates to CASSETGGKGNTIYF.

The chain carries TRBV4-2 and TRBJ2-7; 9 bases agree with TRBD2. CDR1 is LGHNA, CDR2 YNFKEQ, per germline. Trimming cost V 1 base and J 4 bases; bases outside gene matches: 8. This CDR3 has 16 residues. The CDR3 DNA sequence: TGTGCCAGCAGCCAAGCCGGGTCCCTAGCGGGATACGAGCAGTACTTC. Translation gives CASSQAGSLAGYEQYF.

This clone is a singleton in its sample. This chain connects TRBV5-1 to TRBJ2-7; D gene uncertain. Germline V gene lookup returns CDR1 SGHRS and CDR2 YFSETQ. V was cut by 4 bases and J by 1 base, with 12 bases left in between. The length of the CDR3 is 14 residues. The CDR3 nucleotides read TGCGCCAGCAGCCTAACTCCCGCTTCCTACGAGCAGTACTTC. Translated: CASSLTPASYEQYF.

This clone is a singleton in its sample. The chain recombines TRBV6-4 with TRBJ2-2, with 9 bases that match TRBD2. This CDR3 spans 16 amino acids. V dropped 6 bases and J dropped 3; count of bases not matched to a gene: 8. The germline V gene encodes CDR1 MRHNA and CDR2 SNTAGT. In nucleotides, the CDR3 is TGTGCCAGCAGCCAACGTAGCGGGGGAGACACCGGGGAGCTGTTTTTT. Encoded protein: CASSQRSGGDTGELFF.

The rearrangement uses TRBV21-1 and TRBJ2-5; TRBD1, the table's D call, lacks a check against the DNA. TRBV21-1 is designated a pseudogene. The CDR3 contains 17 residues. In DNA, the CDR3 is TGTGCCAGCAGCCCCGGCGGGGACAGATATCACCAAGAGACCCAGTACTTC. Amino acid sequence: CASSPGGDRYHQETQYF.

This clone has a single count. The rearrangement joins TRBV28 to TRBJ1-6, with D unclear. CDR1 is MDHEN and CDR2 is SYDVKM in the germline V gene. This CDR3 comprises 17 residues. V shed 5 bases and J shed 0 bases, with 14 bases lying between them. CDR3 coding DNA: TGTGCCAGCAGTCCGACCGCGCGGAGCTCCTATAATTCACCCCTCCACTTT. Its protein is CASSPTARSSYNSPLHF.

The count of this clone is one. The chain couples TRBV6-5 to TRBJ2-3; 8 bases are shared with TRBD1. V gave up 6 bases and J gave up 1 base; unmatched junction bases: 6. This CDR3 has 15 residues. The germline V gene encodes CDR1 MNHEY and CDR2 SVGAGI. CDR3 coding DNA: TGTGCCAGCAGCGCCCAGGACAGGGGCACAGATACGCAGTATTTT. It specifies CASSAQDRGTDTQYF.

V is TRBV10-3 and J is TRBJ2-1, with TRBD2 matching 12 bases. With 2 bases clipped from V and 6 bases from J, the junction kept 5 bases outside the gene matches. This CDR3 has 16 amino acids. In germline, CDR1 is ENHRY, CDR2 SYGVKD. This chain's CDR3 is CAISEPGLAGSNEQFF. CDR3 bases: TGTGCCATCAGTGAGCCGGGACTAGCGGGTTCCAATGAGCAGTTCTTC.

The chain couples TRBV6-6 to TRBJ1-3, with 9 bases lining up with TRBD1. The CDR3 contains 15 residues. V gave up 5 bases and J gave up 3 bases; unmatched junction bases: 5. The V gene's germline CDR1 is MNHNY and CDR2 SVGAGI (reference sequence). CDR3 loop: CASSPTGGSGNTIYF. CDR3 DNA sequence: TGTGCCAGCAGTCCCACAGGGGGCAGTGGAAACACCATATATTTT.

The CDR3 DNA sequence: TGTGCCAGCAGCCAGGCAGCTGAAGCTTTCTTT. This gives the protein CASSQAAEAFF. The V and J genes are TRBV3-1 (or the pseudogene TRBV3-2) and TRBJ1-1; no clear D. Trimming removed 3 bases from V and 6 bases from J, with 5 bases in between. Germline V gene lookup returns CDR1 LGHDT and CDR2 YNNKEL (reference sequence). The CDR3 covers 11 residues.